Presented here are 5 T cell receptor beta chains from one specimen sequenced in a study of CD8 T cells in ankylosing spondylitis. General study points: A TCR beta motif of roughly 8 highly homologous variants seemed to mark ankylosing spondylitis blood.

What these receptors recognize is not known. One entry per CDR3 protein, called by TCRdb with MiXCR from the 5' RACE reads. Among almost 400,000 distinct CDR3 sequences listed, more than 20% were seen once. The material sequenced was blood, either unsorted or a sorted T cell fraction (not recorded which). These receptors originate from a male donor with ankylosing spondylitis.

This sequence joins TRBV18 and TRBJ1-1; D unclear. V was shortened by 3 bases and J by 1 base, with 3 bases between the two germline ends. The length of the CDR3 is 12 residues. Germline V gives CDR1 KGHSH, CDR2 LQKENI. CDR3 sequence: CASSPPNTEAFF. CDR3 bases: TGTGCCAGCTCACCCCCGAACACTGAAGCTTTCTTT.

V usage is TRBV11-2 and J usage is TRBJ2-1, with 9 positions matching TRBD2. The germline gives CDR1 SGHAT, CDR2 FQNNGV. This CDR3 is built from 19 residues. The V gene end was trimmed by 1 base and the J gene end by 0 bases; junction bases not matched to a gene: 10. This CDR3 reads CASSLVSGGSGSSYNEQFF. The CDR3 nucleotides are TGTGCCAGCAGCTTAGTAAGTGGCGGTAGCGGGAGCTCCTACAATGAGCAGTTCTTC.

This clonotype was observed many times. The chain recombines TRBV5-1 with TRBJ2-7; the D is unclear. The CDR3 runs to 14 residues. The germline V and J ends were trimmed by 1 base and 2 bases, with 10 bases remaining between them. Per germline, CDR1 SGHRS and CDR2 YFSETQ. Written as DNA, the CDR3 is TGCGCCAGCAGCTTGAGTGTCAACACCTACGAGCAGTACTTC. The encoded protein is CASSLSVNTYEQYF.

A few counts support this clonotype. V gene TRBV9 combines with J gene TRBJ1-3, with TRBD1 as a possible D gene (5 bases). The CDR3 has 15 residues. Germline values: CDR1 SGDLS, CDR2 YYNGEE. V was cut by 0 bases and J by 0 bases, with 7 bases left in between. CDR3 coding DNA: TGTGCCAGCAGCGTAGAAGGGGACTCTGGAAACACCATATATTTT. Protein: CASSVEGDSGNTIYF.

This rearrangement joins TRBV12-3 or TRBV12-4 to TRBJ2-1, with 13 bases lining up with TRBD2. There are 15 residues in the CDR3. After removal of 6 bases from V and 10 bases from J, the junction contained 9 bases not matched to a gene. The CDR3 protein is CASRGLAGAFGEQFF. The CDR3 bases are TGTGCCAGCAGAGGACTAGCGGGAGCTTTTGGAGAGCAGTTCTTC.